The entry that follows covers one TCR beta chain sequence. Profiling relied on immunoSEQ multiplex PCR, and the TCRdb table lists in-frame clones only, not all of them. The data hold about 73,000 clones, with 82% observed a single time. These data belong to a study of glioma-infiltrating T cells after dendritic cell vaccination. V was pared by 8 bases and J by 8 bases, with 13 bases of the junction left unmatched. The CDR3 runs 15 residues. CDR1 SEHNR and CDR2 FQNEAQ come from the germline V gene (reference sequence). The material sequenced was blood, taken before dendritic cell vaccination. This sequence joins TRBV7-9 and TRBJ2-1, with 9 bases matching TRBD2. The receptor's source is a human donor with glioblastoma. CDR3 in DNA: TGTGCCAGCCTTCGTGTGGCTAGCGGGGTGGATGAGCAGTTCTTC. Translating gives CASLRVASGVDEQFF.